The clone carrying this TCR beta chain was found many times. The source of the sample is a study of chronic HIV infection and antiretroviral therapy. Using its own MiXCR run on the 5' RACE reads, TCRdb lists one record per CDR3 protein. The sample consists of about 38,000 distinct CDR3 sequences, roughly 8% of them appearing once. Trimming shortened V by 4 bases and J by 6 bases, and 15 bases separated the two germline ends. The CDR3 runs 14 residues. CDR1 SGHRS and CDR2 YFSETQ come from the germline V gene. This sequence originates from an adult who had HIV and had not received antiretroviral therapy, or was an uninfected healthy control (not recorded which). The chain recombines TRBV5-1 with TRBJ2-3; D gene unclear. Sequencing was done on a sample of peripheral blood. CDR3 sequence reads: CASSRNSPPDTQYF. CDR3 nucleotides: TGCGCCAGCAGCAGGAACAGCCCACCGGATACGCAGTATTTT. The whole variable domain, filled in from reference TRBV5-1 and TRBJ2-3, reads KAGVTQTPRYLIKTRGQQVTLSCSPISGHRSVSWYQQTPGQGLQFLFEYFSETQRNKGNFPGRFSGRQFSNSRSEMNVSTLELGDSALYLCASSRNSPPDTQYFGPGTRLTVL.